This passage covers 16 T cell receptor beta chains from one sample sequenced in a study of vaccination and CD4 T cells after COVID-19. A single record per CDR3 protein comes from TCRdb applying MiXCR to the PCR reads. The sample contains 15,000 to 20,000 distinct CDR3 sequences, 60% of which appear only once. The input for sequencing was CD4+ T cells from blood, taken after SARS-CoV-2 vaccination. The origin of the receptors is a human donor who had recovered from COVID-19.

This clonotype was found once. V is TRBV6-1 and J is TRBJ2-2, with 7 positions matching TRBD2. This CDR3 has 14 residues. CDR1 and CDR2 (germline): MNHNS, SASEGT. The J segment lost 6 bases and the V segment lost 6 bases, leaving 7 bases of the junction unmatched. This CDR3 is CASRIGGGAGELFF. The CDR3, as DNA: TGTGCCAGCAGGATCGGGGGAGGGGCCGGGGAGCTGTTTTTT.

The V call is TRBV28, the J call TRBJ1-6; D is ambiguous. The CDR3 length is 13 residues. Germline CDR1 MDHEN, CDR2 SYDVKM. The V end lost 4 bases, the J end lost 8 bases, and 9 bases lay between the germline ends. CDR3 loop: CASSSHGDSPLHF. The CDR3 DNA follows: TGTGCCAGCAGTTCTCATGGGGATTCACCCCTCCACTTT.

The chain uses TRBV6-1 and TRBJ1-1; TRBD1 agrees at 8 bases. The CDR3 sequence is 15 residues long. V was clipped by 5 bases and J by 0 bases; unmatched bases: 5. From germline, CDR1 is MNHNS and CDR2 SASEGT. CDR3 in DNA: TGTGCCAGCAGTACAAAGACAGGGGTGAACACTGAAGCTTTCTTT. This translates into CASSTKTGVNTEAFF.

V and J are TRBV10-1 and TRBJ1-5, with a weak D call TRBD1 (6 bases). CDR1 is WNHNN and CDR2 is SYGVQD in the germline V gene (reference sequence). V was pared by 3 bases and J by 7 bases, with 7 bases between. The CDR3 covers 12 residues. The CDR3 nucleotides read TGCGCCAGCAGTGAAGGGGGACAGCCCCAGCATTTT. Its protein is CASSEGGQPQHF.

The chain is built from TRBV19 and TRBJ1-5, with 8 bases aligning to TRBD1. The CDR3 spans 14 residues. The V gene end was trimmed by 4 bases and the J gene end by 3 bases; junction bases not matched to a gene: 2. Germline V CDR1 and CDR2: LNHDA, SQIVND (reference sequence). CDR3 loop: CASSKTGDNQPQHF. The CDR3 DNA reads as TGTGCCAGTAGTAAGACAGGGGACAATCAGCCCCAGCATTTT.

The chain couples TRBV6-1 to TRBJ1-6, with D uncertain. The germline V and J ends were trimmed by 9 bases and 7 bases, with 7 bases remaining between them. The length of the CDR3 is 11 residues. Germline lookup yields CDR1 MNHNS and CDR2 SASEGT. CDR3 coding DNA: TGTGCCAGTGCTTTGAATTCACCCCTCCACTTT. Protein product: CASALNSPLHF.

This clonotype was detected only a few times. V and J are TRBV6-5 and TRBJ1-6, with a tentative D call TRBD1 (5 bases). The germline gives CDR1 MNHEY, CDR2 SVGAGI. The CDR3 runs to 15 residues. Trimming pared 0 bases from V and 9 bases from J, leaving 12 bases between. The CDR3 nucleotides are TGTGCCAGCAGTTACTCTGGGGCGCAGGGTTCACCCCTCCACTTT. Its translation is CASSYSGAQGSPLHF.

The chain employs TRBV12-3 or TRBV12-4 and TRBJ1-5, with D uncertain. CDR3 length: 15 residues. Trimming removed 3 bases from V and 4 bases from J, with 13 bases in between. The CDR3 spells CASSLSSWSNQPQHF. The CDR3 DNA reads TGTGCCAGCAGTTTGAGCAGCTGGTCAAATCAGCCCCAGCATTTT.

This clonotype was recorded a few times. V and J are TRBV7-9 and TRBJ2-2; unclear D gene. Germline V gene sequence: CDR1 SEHNR, CDR2 FQNEAQ (reference sequence). Deletions cut 1 base from V and 7 bases from J, with 4 bases between. This CDR3 contains 12 residues. This CDR3 reads CASSLEHGELFF. CDR3 DNA: TGTGCCAGCAGCTTAGAACACGGGGAGCTGTTTTTT.

This chain links TRBV12-3 or TRBV12-4 with TRBJ1-1, with unresolved D. Trimming took off 6 bases at V and 3 bases at J, with 5 bases between the two ends. This CDR3 comprises 11 residues. The CDR3 sequence is CASSPYTEAFF. The DNA for the CDR3 is TGTGCCAGCAGCCCTTACACTGAAGCTTTCTTT.

This sequence joins TRBV7-9 and TRBJ1-4; possibly TRBD1 for D (5 bases). The germline CDR1 and CDR2 sequences are SEHNR and FQNEAQ (reference sequence). Trimming took off 5 bases at V and 7 bases at J, with 23 bases between the two ends. The CDR3 totals 17 residues. CDR3 nucleotides: TGTGCCAGCAGCCGACTCCAGGGAGCCGTGGGGGGTGAAAAACTGTTTTTT. Its protein product is CASSRLQGAVGGEKLFF.

The chain links TRBV28 to TRBJ2-3; TRBD2 might be the D (7 bases). V lost 3 bases to trimming and J lost 4 bases, with 32 bases between them. This CDR3 is 21 amino acids long. Germline CDR1 reads MDHEN; CDR2 reads SYDVKM. CDR3 in amino acids: CASSFPFGGARREGRADTQYF. The CDR3 bases are TGTGCCAGCAGTTTCCCTTTTGGGGGCGCACGGAGGGAGGGCCGGGCAGATACGCAGTATTTT.

The chain carries TRBV20-1 and TRBJ2-7; D tentatively fits TRBD1 or TRBD2 (5 bases each). Per the germline V gene, CDR1 is DFQATT and CDR2 is SNEGSKA (reference sequence). This CDR3 has 15 amino acids. Trimming took off 1 base at V and 2 bases at J, with 15 bases between the two ends. CDR3 in amino acids: CSARVRGKGTYEQYF. The CDR3 region has the DNA TGCAGTGCTAGAGTCCGGGGCAAAGGTACCTACGAGCAGTACTTC.

The chain has TRBV20-1 and TRBJ2-3; 9 nucleotides line up with TRBD2. This CDR3 region has 18 residues. Germline V gene sequence: CDR1 DFQATT, CDR2 SNEGSKA (reference sequence). J gave up 2 bases and V 7 bases, and 19 bases lay outside the gene matches. CDR3 amino acids: CSEIPPSGTRGYTDTQYF. The CDR3 DNA reads as TGCAGTGAAATTCCGCCTAGCGGGACCCGGGGATACACAGATACGCAGTATTTT.

V usage is TRBV7-2 and J usage is TRBJ2-3; a weak D match, TRBD2 (5 bases). Germline CDR1 and CDR2: SGHTA and FQGNSA. The CDR3 is 13 residues long. V lost 6 bases and J 1 base, leaving 8 bases between the germline ends. CDR3 residues: CASREEGTDTQYF. The CDR3 region has the DNA TGTGCCAGCAGAGAGGAGGGCACAGATACGCAGTATTTT.

V and J are TRBV9 and TRBJ2-1; TRBD2 might be the D (6 bases). The CDR3 length is 13 residues. The ends were cut back, 5 bases at V and 6 bases at J, with 12 bases in the middle. The germline CDR1 and CDR2 sequences are SGDLS and YYNGEE. The chain's CDR3 is CASSGAGSNEQFF. The DNA of the CDR3 is TGTGCCAGCAGTGGCGCGGGGTCCAATGAGCAGTTCTTC.